Each of the 18 T cell receptor beta chains below was sequenced from the same sample in a study of OX40 agonist ivuxolimab in advanced cancers. Clones were sequenced by immunoSEQ multiplex PCR, and TCRdb holds only the in-frame ones, with some missing. Among some 60,000 clones listed, about 83% were seen once. Sequencing used CD4+ or CD8+ T cells sorted from blood, obtained in a trial of the OX40 agonist ivuxolimab. The receptors were sampled from an adult with an advanced solid tumor such as melanoma, head and neck, liver or kidney cancer.

The genes are TRBV4-2 and TRBJ1-2; 9 bases fit TRBD1. V shed 5 bases and J 5 bases; nucleotides not matched to a gene: 15. CDR1 LGHNA and CDR2 YNFKEQ come from the germline V gene. The CDR3 length is 17 residues. For the CDR3, the DNA is TGTGCCAGCAGCGCCCCCGGGACAGGGTTCCGTTATTATGGCTACACCTTC. Protein: CASSAPGTGFRYYGYTF.

The genes are TRBV29-1 and TRBJ2-1; 9 bases map to TRBD2. Germline V lookup: CDR1 SQVTM, CDR2 ANQGSEA. This CDR3 spans 16 amino acids. Trimming cost V 6 bases and J 1 base; bases outside gene matches: 10. For the CDR3, the DNA is TGCAGCGTCGTCGGGAGGAGCGGGGGGTCCTACAATGAGCAGTTCTTC. This encodes CSVVGRSGGSYNEQFF.

This chain links TRBV5-1 with TRBJ2-1, with 7 bases that match TRBD2. CDR1 and CDR2 from the germline V gene are SGHRS and YFSETQ. The trim removed 4 bases at V and 2 bases at J, leaving 3 bases unmatched. The CDR3 has 14 amino acids. CDR3 sequence (DNA): TGCGCCAGCAGCCCCGGGACTACCTACAATGAGCAGTTCTTC. This translates into CASSPGTTYNEQFF.

The CDR3 region is CAITPGTNNYGYTF. The CDR3 nucleotides are TGTGCCATCACCCCCGGGACGAATAACTATGGCTACACCTTC. This sequence joins TRBV10-3 and TRBJ1-2, with D possibly TRBD1 on 5 matching bases. Germline V gene sequence: CDR1 ENHRY, CDR2 SYGVKD. Trimming removed 7 bases at V and 1 base at J, with 13 bases between. There are 14 residues in the CDR3.

The chain is built from TRBV7-8 and TRBJ2-7; TRBD2 matches 12 bases. This CDR3 is built from 16 residues. CDR1 is SGHVS, CDR2 FQNEAQ, per germline. After removal of 4 bases from V and 2 bases from J, the junction contained 6 bases not matched to a gene. CDR3 nucleotides: TGTGCCAGCAGCTCCACCGGACTAGCGGGGACCTACGAGCAGTACTTC. Translated: CASSSTGLAGTYEQYF.

This chain uses TRBV28 with TRBJ2-7; 7 bases agree with TRBD1. J lost 2 bases, V lost 7 bases, and 8 bases had no gene match. CDR3 size: 14 residues. Germline V lookup: CDR1 MDHEN, CDR2 SYDVKM. The CDR3 DNA reads as TGTGCCAGCACCATGAGACAGGGCCCCTACGAGCAGTACTTC. Translated, it gives CASTMRQGPYEQYF.

The chain links TRBV28 to TRBJ1-2; unclear D gene. Germline V gene sequence: CDR1 MDHEN, CDR2 SYDVKM. The germline V and J ends were trimmed by 7 bases and 1 base, with 7 bases remaining between them. The CDR3 covers 12 residues. The CDR3 bases are TGTGCCAGCAATATTAATAACTATGGCTACACCTTC. Its protein is CASNINNYGYTF.

The chain couples TRBV29-1 to TRBJ2-1, with 13 bases that match TRBD2. Germline CDR1 reads SQVTM; CDR2 reads ANQGSEA. The V segment lost 7 bases and the J segment 5 bases; nucleotides outside the gene matches: 2. The CDR3 contains 13 residues. CDR3 nucleotides: TGCAGCGCCACTAGCGGGGGGGACAATGAGCAGTTCTTC. Amino acids: CSATSGGDNEQFF.

The V and J genes are TRBV15 and TRBJ1-6; D gene uncertain. Trimming cost V 1 base and J 9 bases, with 4 bases left between them. The CDR3 is 12 residues long. Germline V lookup: CDR1 LNHNV, CDR2 YYDKDF (reference sequence). In nucleotides, the CDR3 is TGTGCCACCAGCAGAGGAGGTTCACCCCTCCACTTT. It specifies CATSRGGSPLHF.

The rearrangement joins TRBV30 to TRBJ1-4; D gene ambiguous. The germline V gene has CDR1 GTSNPN and CDR2 SVGIG (reference sequence). V was pared by 1 base and J by 0 bases, with 3 bases between. The CDR3 spans 13 residues. The DNA for the CDR3 is TGTGCCTGGAGTGGGGCAACTAATGAAAAACTGTTTTTT. It yields the protein CAWSGATNEKLFF.

This clone came up a few times. The chain couples TRBV15 to TRBJ1-2; D possibly corresponds to TRBD1 (6 bases). The length of the CDR3 is 15 residues. V was shortened by 0 bases and J by 8 bases, with 16 bases between the two germline ends. The germline gives CDR1 LNHNV, CDR2 YYDKDF (reference sequence). CDR3 sequence reads: CATSRDNDSGAGYTF. The CDR3 coding sequence is TGTGCCACCAGCAGAGACAATGATTCAGGGGCCGGCTACACCTTC. Full variable domain (remainder filled in from reference TRBV15 and TRBJ1-2): DAMVIQNPRYQVTQFGKPVTLSCSQTLNHNVMYWYQQKSSQAPKLLFHYYDKDFNNEADTPDNFQSRRPNTSFCFLDIRSPGLGDTAMYLCATSRDNDSGAGYTFGSGTRLTVV.

This clone came up a few times. The chain recombines TRBV6-5 with TRBJ1-1; TRBD1 agrees at 7 bases. Germline CDR1 is MNHEY and CDR2 is SVGAGI. Trimming at V came to 6 bases and at J to 7 bases, leaving 5 bases not matched to a gene. The CDR3 is 12 amino acids. CDR3 sequence: CASRTGSNEAFF. As DNA, the CDR3 is TGTGCCAGCAGGACAGGGTCGAATGAAGCTTTCTTT.

J is TRBJ2-7 and V is TRBV6-1; 7 nucleotides line up with TRBD1. This CDR3 is 17 amino acids long. The germline gives CDR1 MNHNS, CDR2 SASEGT. Losses at the gene ends were 4 bases for V and 5 bases for J; bases not matched to a gene: 17. The CDR3 reads CASSAWGNRGRRNEQYF. CDR3 DNA sequence: TGTGCCAGCAGTGCCTGGGGGAACAGGGGACGCAGAAACGAGCAGTACTTC.

The chain employs TRBV27 and TRBJ1-3, with TRBD1 identical over 9 bases. Germline V gene lookup returns CDR1 MNHEY and CDR2 SMNVEV (reference sequence). The V segment lost 5 bases and the J segment 3 bases; nucleotides outside the gene matches: 8. There are 16 residues in the CDR3. The CDR3 reads CASSATPTGGGNTIYF. The DNA of the CDR3 is TGTGCCAGCAGTGCGACACCGACAGGGGGTGGAAACACCATATATTTT.

The rearrangement joins TRBV12-5 to TRBJ2-5; D may match TRBD1 or TRBD2 (5 bases each). The CDR3 extends over 13 amino acids. Germline V CDR1 and CDR2: LGHNT, FRNRAP. The V and J ends lost 5 bases and 9 bases respectively, with 16 bases between them. CDR3 nucleotides: TGTGCTAGTGGTATGGGACGTAGCCAGGCCCAGTACTTC. Its translation is CASGMGRSQAQYF. Based on the CDR3 plus reference TRBV12-5 and TRBJ2-5, the full variable domain is DARVTQTPRHKVTEMGQEVTMRCQPILGHNTVFWYRQTMMQGLELLAYFRNRAPLDDSGMPKDRFSAEMPDATLATLKIQPSEPRDSAVYFCASGMGRSQAQYFGPGTRLLVL.

The gene calls are TRBV14 and TRBJ1-4, with TRBD1 identical over 7 bases. V shed 4 bases and J 0 bases; nucleotides not matched to a gene: 8. The CDR3 runs 17 residues. Per the germline V gene, CDR1 is SGHDN and CDR2 is FVKESK. The DNA of the CDR3 is TGTGCCAGCAGCCCAATCCGGGACAGCGCAACTAATGAAAAACTGTTTTTT. It translates to CASSPIRDSATNEKLFF.

The J gene is TRBJ2-3, the V gene TRBV28, with 9 bases that match TRBD2. This CDR3 has 15 residues. Germline V gives CDR1 MDHEN, CDR2 SYDVKM. The trim removed 6 bases at V and 2 bases at J, leaving 6 bases unmatched. The CDR3 region is CASRLLAGITDTQYF. The DNA of the CDR3 is TGTGCCAGCAGGCTCCTAGCGGGAATCACAGATACGCAGTATTTT.

The rearrangement links TRBV2 to TRBJ1-2; D may be TRBD1 (6 bases). Germline V gene lookup returns CDR1 SNHLY and CDR2 FYNNEI. V dropped 6 bases and J dropped 4 bases, with 12 bases sitting between them. The CDR3 is 13 amino acids. The CDR3 DNA reads TGTGCCAGCAGCCTACAGGGCCTCTATGGCTACACCTTC. Its protein product is CASSLQGLYGYTF. Supplemented by reference TRBV2 and TRBJ1-2, the full variable domain reads EPEVTQTPSHQVTQMGQEVILRCVPISNHLYFYWYRQILGQKVEFLVSFYNNEISEKSEIFDDQFSVERPDGSNFTLKIRSTKLEDSAMYFCASSLQGLYGYTFGSGTRLTVV.